These 25 T cell receptor beta chains came from one sample sequenced in a study of T cells in Graves' hyperthyroidism and ophthalmopathy (dated by TCRdb to between 2019 and 2020). The library relied on multiplex PCR. Sequencing relied on an Illumina HiSeq 2000. TCR beta CDR3 regions were amplified from RNA transcripts. The TCR CDR3 was subjected to a first round of RT-PCR using the HTBI primer set and the Qiagen OneStep RT-PCR kit. The public reads were reprocessed in TCRdb via fastp at Q25 and MiXCR, keeping in-frame beta chains. Records with the same CDR3 protein are collapsed into one entry carrying the most frequent genes and DNA. Across this sample there are 600,000 to 700,000 distinct CDR3 sequences, with 45% seen only once. The ten most abundant clones make up roughly 7.2% of the sample. The source material was peripheral blood or thyroid tissue (not recorded which). These receptors came from an adult man with Graves' disease, either hyperthyroidism or ophthalmopathy (not recorded which).

This clonotype was seen a single time. Given a much more abundant clone one base away, this may be a read error. This chain uses TRBV2 with TRBJ1-5; the D is unclear. Germline V gene data show CDR1 as SNHLY and CDR2 as FYNNEI. The CDR3 loop spans 15 amino acids. CDR3 residues: CAGSGRQAGNQPQHF. The CDR3 DNA follows: TGTGCCGGCAGTGGTCGGCAAGCGGGCAATCAGCCCCAGCATTTT.

The chain combines TRBV15 with TRBJ2-5; D unclear. Per the germline V gene, CDR1 is LNHNV and CDR2 is YYDKDF (reference sequence). The CDR3 runs to 13 residues. Trimming took 6 bases from V and 5 from J, leaving 13 bases between them. The CDR3, as DNA: TGTGCCACCAGTGGAGAAGAGTGGGAGACCCAGTACTTC. Encoded protein: CATSGEEWETQYF.

The chain carries TRBV7-6 and TRBJ2-6; D unresolved. The CDR3 sequence is 14 residues long. V lost 5 bases, J lost 5 bases, and 10 bases lay in between. Germline-derived CDR1 and CDR2 are SGHVS and FNYEAQ. CDR3 sequence reads: CASSAGHRANVLTF. CDR3 nucleotides: TGTGCCAGCAGCGCCGGCCATAGGGCCAACGTCCTGACTTTC.

This sequence joins TRBV5-1 and TRBJ2-7; 10 nucleotides agree with TRBD2. Unmatched junction bases numbered 6, after V lost 0 bases and J lost 6 bases. The germline V gene has CDR1 SGHRS and CDR2 YFSETQ. The CDR3 loop spans 15 amino acids. The CDR3 region is CASSLDTSGNSEQYF. The CDR3 coding sequence is TGCGCCAGCAGCTTGGATACTAGCGGGAATAGCGAGCAGTACTTC.

This clonotype was seen at least ten times. The chain carries TRBV29-1 and TRBJ1-5; D is undetermined. CDR1 is SQVTM and CDR2 is ANQGSEA in the germline V gene. This CDR3 is 13 amino acids long. V was clipped by 4 bases and J by 5 bases, with 12 bases between them. As DNA, the CDR3 is TGCAGCGTTGCGGTACAATGGGATCAGCCCCAGCATTTT. Translating it yields CSVAVQWDQPQHF.

J is TRBJ1-4 and V is TRBV10-3, with TRBD1 as a possible D gene (5 bases). Germline V gene data show CDR1 as ENHRY and CDR2 as SYGVKD. V dropped 6 bases and J dropped 2 bases, with 10 bases sitting between them. This CDR3 comprises 14 residues. The CDR3 region has the DNA TGTGCCATCAGAGCCGGGACCACTAATGAAAAACTGTTTTTT. Protein product: CAIRAGTTNEKLFF.

V is TRBV29-1 and J is TRBJ2-5; 8 nucleotides align to TRBD2. Germline V gene sequence: CDR1 SQVTM, CDR2 ANQGSEA. The CDR3 runs 14 residues. Trimming at V came to 5 bases and at J to 4 bases, leaving 9 bases not matched to a gene. CDR3 DNA sequence: TGCAGCGTTCGTATCGGACTAGCTGGAGAGACCCAGTACTTC. Its translation: CSVRIGLAGETQYF.

In the case of this clonotype: This clone may be a read error of a much larger clone one base away. The J gene is TRBJ2-7, the V gene TRBV6-2 or TRBV6-3; TRBD1 might be the D (6 bases). This CDR3 spans 13 amino acids. Germline V lookup: CDR1 MNHEY, CDR2 SVGEGT. In nucleotides, the CDR3 is TGTGCCATCAGTGAGTGGACAGCCTACGAGCAGTACTTC. Its translation is CAISEWTAYEQYF.

There are many counts of this clonotype. This chain joins TRBV9 and TRBJ1-5; D is possibly TRBD1 (6 bases). Per germline, CDR1 SGDLS and CDR2 YYNGEE. The germline V and J ends were trimmed by 7 bases and 5 bases, with 16 bases remaining between them. CDR3 length: 14 residues. The CDR3 is CASSLLGGDQPQHF. CDR3 bases: TGTGCCAGCTCACTCCTTGGGGGCGATCAGCCCCAGCATTTT. The full variable domain, with the rest looked up from reference TRBV9 and TRBJ1-5, is DSGVTQTPKHLITATGQRVTLRCSPRSGDLSVYWYQQSLDQGLQFLIQYYNGEERAKGNILERFSAQQFPDLHSELNLSSLELGDSALYFCASSLLGGDQPQHFGDGTRLSIL.

This clonotype appeared once. This sequence joins TRBV11-2 and TRBJ1-2; D is possibly TRBD1 (5 bases). The length of the CDR3 is 19 residues. The V gene lost 0 bases and the J gene lost 2 bases, with 22 bases spanning the gap. Per germline, CDR1 SGHAT and CDR2 FQNNGV. CDR3 coding DNA: TGTGCCAGCAGCTTAGATTCGACAGTAGAATACTCGGAGAACTATGGCTACACCTTC. Amino acids: CASSLDSTVEYSENYGYTF.

The rearrangement joins TRBV9 to TRBJ1-2; D call uncertain. The CDR3 runs 16 residues. With 3 bases removed from V and 4 bases from J, the gap between germline ends came to 19 bases. Germline-derived CDR1 and CDR2 are SGDLS and YYNGEE. The CDR3 here is CASSARDVASSYGYTF. The CDR3 DNA reads as TGTGCCAGCAGCGCCCGGGATGTAGCATCCTCCTATGGCTACACCTTC.

As regards this clonotype: This is likely a read error, given that the CDR3 carries no conserved phenylalanine or tryptophan at its end. The rearrangement uses TRBV7-9 and TRBJ2-7, with a weak D call TRBD1 (5 bases). This CDR3 comprises 14 residues. Trimming took off 3 bases at V and 2 bases at J, with 11 bases between the two ends. The germline V gene has CDR1 SEHNR and CDR2 FQNEAQ (reference sequence). The CDR3 spells CASSLGQGTYEQYS. CDR3 nucleotide sequence: TGTGCCAGCAGCTTGGGGCAGGGAACCTACGAGCAGTACTCC.

Ten or more counts support this clonotype. This rearrangement joins TRBV7-9 to TRBJ2-7; 12 bases agree with TRBD1. This CDR3 is 15 amino acids long. The V segment lost 3 bases and the J segment 4 bases; nucleotides outside the gene matches: 4. Germline CDR1 reads SEHNR; CDR2 reads FQNEAQ (reference sequence). The CDR3 sequence: CASSLGQGAEYEQYF. The DNA of the CDR3 is TGTGCCAGCAGCTTGGGACAGGGGGCAGAGTACGAGCAGTACTTC.

This clonotype was detected once. The chain combines TRBV5-1 with TRBJ2-3, with D uncertain. The CDR3 is made up of 14 amino acids. V was clipped by 4 bases and J by 4 bases, with 13 bases between them. The V gene's germline CDR1 is SGHRS and CDR2 YFSETQ. The CDR3 DNA sequence: TGCGCCAGCAGCCCAGATAGAAGGTCAGATACGCAGTATTTT. This translates into CASSPDRRSDTQYF.

This clonotype has more than one count but fewer than ten. The V gene is TRBV5-1, the J gene TRBJ2-7; D gene uncertain. Germline V CDR1 and CDR2: SGHRS, YFSETQ. Trimming pared 8 bases from V and 3 bases from J, leaving 9 bases between. The CDR3 sequence is 11 residues long. The CDR3 nucleotides read TGCGCCAGGGCACGAGTCTACGAGCAGTACTTC. Translating gives CARARVYEQYF.

The chain employs TRBV20-1 and TRBJ2-7; TRBD2 agrees at 11 bases. Germline loops: CDR1 DFQATT, CDR2 SNEGSKA (reference sequence). The CDR3 contains 16 residues. Trimming at V came to 1 base and at J to 6 bases, leaving 11 bases not matched to a gene. The CDR3 loop is CSARVSSAGTSGEQYF. CDR3 coding DNA: TGCAGTGCTAGAGTCTCCTCGGCCGGGACTAGCGGCGAGCAGTACTTC.

V is TRBV7-9 and J is TRBJ1-1, with 9 positions matching TRBD1. The CDR3 sequence is 15 residues long. The trim removed 5 bases at V and 1 base at J, leaving 5 bases unmatched. Germline values: CDR1 SEHNR, CDR2 FQNEAQ (reference sequence). The CDR3 spells CASSPGTGWNTEAFF. The CDR3 coding sequence is TGTGCCAGCAGCCCCGGGACAGGGTGGAACACTGAAGCTTTCTTT.

With regard to this clonotype: A much bigger clone sits one base away, suggesting this may be a read error. J is TRBJ1-2 and V is TRBV25-1; weak D call: TRBD1 (5 bases). Germline values: CDR1 MGHDK, CDR2 SYGVNS. V dropped 6 bases and J dropped 8 bases, with 13 bases sitting between them. The CDR3 has 12 residues. Here the CDR3 DNA reads TGTGCCAGCAGCACTATAGGGGAAGGCTACACCTTC. Translation gives CASSTIGEGYTF.

In regard to this clonotype: A junction end diverges from the germline sequence, so it may reflect a read error. In nucleotides, the CDR3 is TGTGCCAGCAGTGAAAGGGGGGGACAGGGGAACCATGGCTACACCTTC. Residues: CASSERGGQGNHGYTF. The chain combines TRBV10-2 with TRBJ1-2; TRBD1 matches at 10 bases. The CDR3 sequence is 16 residues long. The germline gives CDR1 WSHSY, CDR2 SAAADI.

Regarding this clonotype: This may stem from a read error, because a much larger clone lies one nucleotide away. The chain employs TRBV10-2 and TRBJ1-5, with no clear D. Germline values: CDR1 WSHSY, CDR2 SAAADI. CDR3 size: 13 residues. Trimming shortened V by 7 bases and J by 6 bases, and 13 bases separated the two germline ends. DNA of the CDR3: TGCGCCAGCAATGACTACCTTGGTCAGCCCCAGCATTTT. It is translated as CASNDYLGQPQHF.

The chain joins TRBV15 to TRBJ2-5; TRBD1 aligns across 11 bases. The CDR3 length is 16 residues. From germline, CDR1 is LNHNV and CDR2 YYDKDF (reference sequence). With 3 bases clipped from V and 0 bases from J, the junction kept 3 bases outside the gene matches. As DNA, the CDR3 is TGTGCCACCAGCAGTCGGGACAGGGGGTACCAAGAGACCCAGTACTTC. It encodes CATSSRDRGYQETQYF.

This chain links TRBV10-3 with TRBJ1-6; tentatively, D is TRBD1 (5 bases). This CDR3 has 16 amino acids. Trimming pared 10 bases from V and 5 bases from J, leaving 21 bases between. Germline CDR1 reads ENHRY; CDR2 reads SYGVKD. The CDR3 nucleotides read TGTGCCAGCGGGAGATCCGACAGTTTCGATAATTCACCCCTCCACTTT. Protein sequence: CASGRSDSFDNSPLHF.

The gene calls are TRBV20-1 and TRBJ1-5; no clear D. CDR1 is DFQATT, CDR2 SNEGSKA, per germline (reference sequence). The V and J ends lost 4 bases and 0 bases respectively, with 7 bases between them. This CDR3 has 13 amino acids. The CDR3 spells CSATSNSNQPQHF. In nucleotides, the CDR3 is TGCAGTGCTACCAGTAATAGCAATCAGCCCCAGCATTTT.

In the case of this clonotype: One end of the junction is discordant with germline, which a read error may explain. The rearrangement joins TRBV2 to TRBJ1-4; no definite D call. The CDR3 has 13 amino acids. In germline, CDR1 is SNHLY, CDR2 FYNNEI. The CDR3 DNA sequence: TGTGCCATCAGTGACAACGAAGATGAAAAACTGTTTTTT. Its protein product is CAISDNEDEKLFF.

This clonotype was picked up many times. The gene calls are TRBV15 and TRBJ1-6, with D hard to call. V lost 0 bases, J lost 4 bases, and 7 bases lay in between. The CDR3 is 15 residues long. In germline, CDR1 is LNHNV, CDR2 YYDKDF (reference sequence). The CDR3 region has the DNA TGTGCCACCAGCAGAGAAAAAGGATATAATTCACCCCTCCACTTT. Translated, it gives CATSREKGYNSPLHF.